The present entry profiles one T cell receptor beta chain with its context. Only a few counts were recorded for this clonotype. The specificity of this receptor is unknown. The sample holds no much larger clone one base away, and base qualities are not on file. From V the trimming removes 5 bases and from J it removes 7 bases, while the gene matches leave 7 bases of the junction unaccounted for. Inclusive of the bounding cysteine and phenylalanine, the CDR3 is 15 residues long. The CDR3 DNA has 45 bases and is translated from base 1. This specimen belongs to a study of regulatory T cells in long-lasting Graves disease (dated by TCRdb to the early 2020s). Background for the entire study: To count as having persistent Graves' disease, a patient had to have received antithyroid drug treatment for over 5 years with TSH receptor autoantibodies remaining persistently positive. Persistent Graves' disease patients were compared with newly diagnosed Graves' disease patients by peripheral blood TCR sequencing and RNA sequencing. The study was conducted in China and was registered as a clinical trial. On average, persistent Graves' disease patients in the clinical cohort had been on antithyroid drugs for approximately ten years. A total of roughly 35 samples were covered by TCR sequencing, comprising roughly 13 persistent and 20 or so newly diagnosed Graves' disease patients. What the research found in general, with its limitations: Lower TCR Shannon entropy and fewer highly expanded clones were observed in persistent Graves' disease patients than in newly diagnosed patients, which suggested clonal expansion. Sequencing and analysis were restricted to the TCR beta chain. A larger number of public clonotypes was shared among persistent patients (2,741) than among newly diagnosed patients (roughly 970). Preferential use of TRBV28, TRBJ1-2 and TRBJ2-5 was observed in persistent disease, whereas TRBV20-1 and TRBJ2-1 were favored in newly diagnosed disease. The authors acknowledged the small sample size as a limitation that may reduce accuracy. The study examined only peripheral blood because the primary lesion, thyroid tissue, could not be accessed.

In the paper's terms, the time point label means: persistent/refractory GD, antithyroid drugs over 5 years with positive TRAb. For both TCR sequencing and RNA sequencing, RNA was extracted from PBMCs in TRIzol. Graves' disease was diagnosed according to American Thyroid Association guidelines. Patients for the study were recruited at an endocrinology department in Xi'an, China. Each patient gave roughly 10 milliliters of peripheral blood, collected in an EDTA anticoagulant tube. Ficoll Paque Plus density gradient separation was used to isolate PBMCs, and no additional T cell sorting was done. An Agilent 2100 Bioanalyzer and agarose gel were used to assess RNA quality, and a NanoDrop 2000 was used to measure RNA concentration. Library preparation used multiplex PCR. The instrument given in TCRdb is Illumina HiSeq 4000. TCR beta libraries were built with iRepertoire HTBI primers and Arm-PCR amplification of CDR3 regions. Before sequencing, the PCR products went through gel purification. As for how the authors treated the data: Gene usage analysis of CDR3 amino acid clonotypes used the approximately 62 TRBV and fewer than 15 TRBJ segments found across samples. Filtered high-quality paired reads were merged into contigs using COPE and FqMerger. BLAST was used to align contigs to the IMGT TRBV, TRBD and TRBJ reference genes, and CDR3 was defined following IMGT. Any clonotype with a frequency above 0.1% was classified as a highly expanded clone. Repertoire diversity was measured by Shannon entropy, and V-J evenness by the Gini coefficient. Clonotypes shared by more than one individual were considered public. TCRdb trimmed the raw reads at Q25, called clones with MiXCR and kept productive beta chains. Each record represents a unique CDR3 protein, reported with the most common genes and DNA among its rows. The V and J calls were not made by the authors but by TCRdb's processing. The sample yields a few hundred thousand distinct CDR3 sequences; 23% were counted once. The top ten clones comprise about 26% of the sample.

This specimen was peripheral blood mononuclear cells (PBMCs), taken when the disease was refractory, from a patient treated with antithyroid drugs. The clonotype was recovered from a female donor with Graves disease. The chain links TRBV12-3 or TRBV12-4 with TRBJ1-6, with 8 bases aligning to TRBD1. This receptor has the CDR3 CASSPPQGANSPLHF. The DNA reads TGTGCCAGCAGTCCCCCTCAGGGGGCCAATTCACCCCTCCACTTT.